What follows are 26 T cell receptor beta chains derived from one specimen sequenced in a study of molecular identifiers for immune sequencing clone quantification. MiXCR, applied by TCRdb to the PCR reads, yields one record per CDR3 protein. The sample records around 470,000 distinct CDR3 sequences, approximately 25% being singletons. The sample taken for sequencing was naive CD8+ T cells from blood, with Jurkat cell RNA spiked in. As for subset: FACS-sorted CD8+CD4-CCR7+CD45RA+ naive T cells. The source of these receptors is a human donor in good health. Some libraries in this study had Jurkat cell RNA spiked in.

With respect to this clonotype: A much larger clone differs by one base, so this may be a read error. The CDR3 region is CASSPNRRETQYF. The DNA for the CDR3 is TGTGCCAGCAGTCCAAACAGGCGAGAGACCCAGTACTTC. The rearrangement links TRBV6-2 or TRBV6-3 to TRBJ2-5; weak D call: TRBD1 (5 bases). In germline, CDR1 is MNHEY, CDR2 SVGEGT. The CDR3 covers 13 residues. V lost 5 bases to trimming and J lost 4 bases, with 11 bases between them.

Concerning this clonotype: A read error may explain this, as a much larger clone is one base away. J is TRBJ1-5 and V is TRBV6-5; no firm D call. The CDR3 length is 13 residues. The germline gives CDR1 MNHEY, CDR2 SVGAGI. This chain's CDR3 is CASSYQPGQPQQF. For the CDR3, the DNA is TGTGCCAGCAGTTACCAACCAGGTCAGCCCCAGCAATTT.

This clonotype was seen many times. The V gene is TRBV14, the J gene TRBJ2-5; D gene uncertain. The CDR3 totals 13 residues. Germline V gives CDR1 SGHDN, CDR2 FVKESK. V was trimmed by 3 bases and J by 1 base, leaving 6 bases between them. The CDR3 protein is CASSHVFQETQYF. CDR3 nucleotides: TGTGCCAGCAGCCATGTGTTCCAAGAGACCCAGTACTTC.

The V and J genes are TRBV11-2 and TRBJ2-1; D perhaps matches TRBD1 (6 bases). The CDR3 consists of 13 residues. Germline CDR1 and CDR2: SGHAT and FQNNGV. Deletions cut 4 bases from V and 12 bases from J, with 16 bases between. The CDR3 spells CASSSHEGTPQFF. CDR3 DNA sequence: TGTGCCAGCAGCTCTCATGAGGGGACACCGCAGTTCTTC.

This clonotype has only one observation. This sequence may be a read error, since a much larger clone differs from it by one base. This chain uses TRBV5-6 with TRBJ1-1; TRBD1 might be the D (5 bases). The CDR3 has 14 amino acids. V was trimmed by 2 bases and J by 7 bases, leaving 15 bases between them. Per the germline V gene, CDR1 is SGHDT and CDR2 is YYEEEE. CDR3 amino acids: CASSFYRILNEAFF. CDR3 DNA sequence: TGTGCCAGCAGCTTTTACAGGATCCTGAATGAAGCTTTCTTT.

In its sample, this clonotype was seen a few times. V and J are TRBV13 and TRBJ2-2; D may be TRBD1 (5 bases). V lost 1 base, J lost 0 bases, and 9 bases lay in between. The germline CDR1 and CDR2 sequences are PRHDT and FYEKMQ (reference sequence). CDR3 length: 16 amino acids. This CDR3 reads CASSLEVRANTGELFF. CDR3 nucleotide sequence: TGTGCCAGCAGCTTAGAGGTCAGGGCGAACACCGGGGAGCTGTTTTTT.

This clonotype has only a few counts. J is TRBJ1-1 and V is TRBV4-1; D is ambiguous. The germline V and J ends were trimmed by 8 bases and 0 bases, with 7 bases remaining between them. The CDR3 extends over 12 amino acids. CDR1 and CDR2 (germline): MGHRA, YSYEKL. The CDR3, as DNA: TGCGCCAGCGGTGCCCTGAACACTGAAGCTTTCTTT. This translates into CASGALNTEAFF.

This clonotype was recorded a few times. The rearrangement links TRBV29-1 to TRBJ2-7, with D maybe TRBD1 (6 bases). The CDR3 is 13 residues long. V was shortened by 7 bases and J by 5 bases, with 18 bases between the two germline ends. From germline, CDR1 is SQVTM and CDR2 ANQGSEA. The CDR3 reads CSAGQPRPDEQYF. The CDR3 bases are TGCAGCGCCGGACAGCCTCGGCCGGACGAGCAGTACTTC.

The chain links TRBV19 to TRBJ2-3, with 12 positions matching TRBD2. V dropped 4 bases and J dropped 5; count of bases not matched to a gene: 4. The CDR3 sequence is 15 residues long. Looked up from germline, CDR1 is LNHDA and CDR2 is SQIVND (reference sequence). CDR3 loop: CASSSLAGGLDTQYF. The CDR3 DNA reads TGTGCCAGTAGTAGCCTAGCGGGGGGGTTAGATACGCAGTATTTT.

To note about this clonotype: This may come from a read error, since a much larger clone is one base off. V usage is TRBV6-6 and J usage is TRBJ1-5; 7 positions agree with TRBD1. Trimming took 2 bases from V and 4 from J; bases not matched to a gene: 11. This CDR3 has 17 amino acids. The germline V gene has CDR1 MNHNY and CDR2 SVGAGI (reference sequence). CDR3 region: CASSYPGRGTENQPQHF. Here the CDR3 DNA reads TGTGCCAGCAGTTACCCCGGGCGGGGGACAGAAAATCAGCCCCAGCATTTT.

This clonotype was seen ten or more times. The chain has TRBV7-2 and TRBJ2-3, with 9 positions matching TRBD2. This CDR3 is built from 16 residues. Germline CDR1 SGHTA, CDR2 FQGNSA. The V segment lost 6 bases and the J segment 3 bases; nucleotides outside the gene matches: 10. As DNA, the CDR3 is TGTGCCAGCAGTTCATTGCGGGAGGGCCCGACAGATACGCAGTATTTT. Encoded protein: CASSSLREGPTDTQYF.

This clonotype was found many times. The genes are TRBV20-1 and TRBJ2-3; the match to TRBD2 covers 12 bases. The CDR3 runs 15 residues. With V trimmed by 5 bases and J by 6 bases, 9 bases remained unmatched. Germline values: CDR1 DFQATT, CDR2 SNEGSKA (reference sequence). The CDR3 is CSAPDGLAGSDTQYF. The CDR3 bases are TGCAGTGCTCCCGATGGACTAGCGGGATCGGATACGCAGTATTTT.

This clonotype was counted at least ten times. V gene TRBV27 combines with J gene TRBJ2-7; 8 bases match TRBD2. In germline, CDR1 is MNHEY, CDR2 SMNVEV (reference sequence). The CDR3 loop spans 15 amino acids. V trimming: 0 bases; J trimming: 2 bases; junction bases outside the gene matches: 3. The DNA for the CDR3 is TGTGCCAGCAGTTTATCGGCGGGAGGCCCCTACGAGCAGTACTTC. It translates to CASSLSAGGPYEQYF.

This clonotype was observed a few times. A read error may produce the germline difference seen at one junction end. V is TRBV11-1 and J is TRBJ2-5; possibly TRBD1 or TRBD2 for D (5 bases each). Germline-derived CDR1 and CDR2 are SGHAT and FQDESV (reference sequence). The CDR3 extends over 12 amino acids. The CDR3 coding sequence is TGTGCCAGCAGCTATGCCCGGGACCTAATAATCTTC. It specifies CASSYARDLIIF.

With regard to this clonotype: This may be a read error, as it is one base from a much larger clone. The rearrangement links TRBV7-9 to TRBJ2-5; D uncertain. Germline values: CDR1 SEHNR, CDR2 FQNEAQ (reference sequence). The CDR3 is 14 amino acids. CDR3 region: CASSLGQIRETQHF. The CDR3 DNA sequence: TGTGCCAGCAGCTTAGGCCAGATCCGAGAGACCCAGCACTTC.

This clonotype was recorded at least ten times. This rearrangement joins TRBV6-1 to TRBJ1-1; D is unclear. The germline CDR1 and CDR2 sequences are MNHNS and SASEGT. This CDR3 has 12 residues. Trimming removed 3 bases at V and 11 bases at J, with 13 bases between. The CDR3 loop reads CASSDSGNMAFF. The CDR3 DNA reads as TGTGCCAGCAGTGATTCCGGTAACATGGCTTTCTTT.

The rearrangement uses TRBV4-3 and TRBJ2-1, with D possibly being TRBD2 (5 bases). This CDR3 has 16 residues. The V and J ends lost 3 bases and 5 bases respectively, with 17 bases between them. The germline CDR1 and CDR2 sequences are LGHNA and YSLEER. In DNA form, the CDR3 reads TGCGCCAGCAGCCACCGATTTAGCGTTGGAGACAATGAGCAGTTCTTC. It is translated as CASSHRFSVGDNEQFF.

Only a few counts were recorded for this clonotype. This chain connects TRBV6-1 to TRBJ1-1; D is uncertain. The length of the CDR3 is 13 residues. Between the trimmed V and J ends, which lost 1 base and 9 bases, there was a span of 12 bases. Germline V gene lookup returns CDR1 MNHNS and CDR2 SASEGT. CDR3 nucleotide sequence: TGTGCCAGCAGTGAAGGACGTCAGCACAAAGCTTTCTTT. Protein product: CASSEGRQHKAFF.

This clonotype was detected ten times or more. The chain uses TRBV27 and TRBJ2-5; D is undetermined. The V end was cut by 4 bases, the J end by 2 bases, with 8 bases between. The CDR3 has 13 amino acids. Germline loops: CDR1 MNHEY, CDR2 SMNVEV (reference sequence). CDR3 sequence: CASSSHGQETQYF. In DNA, the CDR3 is TGTGCCAGCAGTTCGCATGGTCAAGAGACCCAGTACTTC.

In this sample, this clonotype turned up many times. Written as DNA, the CDR3 is TGTGCCAGCAGCTCCCGGGAGGGGGGCACAGATACGCAGTATTTT. Residues: CASSSREGGTDTQYF. The J gene is TRBJ2-3, the V gene TRBV7-2; the match to TRBD2 covers 8 bases. The CDR3 runs 15 residues. Per germline, CDR1 SGHTA and CDR2 FQGNSA. V was clipped by 4 bases and J by 1 base; unmatched bases: 4.

The V and J genes are TRBV27 and TRBJ2-2; D unresolved. Between the trimmed V and J ends, which lost 10 bases and 5 bases, there was a span of 17 bases. Germline V gene data show CDR1 as MNHEY and CDR2 as SMNVEV (reference sequence). The CDR3 has 14 residues. As DNA, the CDR3 is TGTGCCACCGCCGGAATAGCAAGTACCGGGGAGCTGTTTTTT. Translating it yields CATAGIASTGELFF.

The chain combines TRBV5-6 with TRBJ1-1, with D maybe TRBD1 (6 bases). V gave up 4 bases and J gave up 0 bases, with 13 bases separating them. The CDR3 runs 15 residues. Germline-derived CDR1 and CDR2 are SGHDT and YYEEEE. In nucleotides, the CDR3 is TGTGCCAGCAGCCAAGGGGGAATTCTGAACACTGAAGCTTTCTTT. Translating it yields CASSQGGILNTEAFF.

This clonotype has ten or more counts. This sequence joins TRBV23-1 and TRBJ2-3; 9 bases are a match to TRBD2. TRBV23-1 is an ORF, and what it does is uncertain. This CDR3 contains 18 residues. V was pared by 4 bases and J by 4 bases, with 15 bases of the junction left unmatched. The CDR3 region is CASSRLGLAPGRADTQYF. The CDR3 DNA reads TGCGCCAGCAGTCGCCTGGGACTAGCCCCCGGCAGAGCAGATACGCAGTATTTT.

This clonotype showed up many times. For the CDR3, the DNA is TGTGCCAGCAGCTTAGAGGGGGGCCCCAATCAGCCCCAGCATTTT. Residues: CASSLEGGPNQPQHF. The chain links TRBV7-9 to TRBJ1-5; a possible D gene is TRBD1 (6 bases). Per germline, CDR1 SEHNR and CDR2 FQNEAQ (reference sequence). Deletions cut 1 base from V and 3 bases from J, with 10 bases between. This CDR3 is built from 15 residues.

With regard to this clonotype: The junction does not match germline at one end; this may be a read error. The chain carries TRBV6-4 and TRBJ1-5; D is unresolved. The V gene's germline CDR1 is MRHNA and CDR2 SNTAGT. The CDR3 has 18 amino acids. The CDR3 DNA reads TGTGCCAGCAGTACCGACCGGGTGACGGACTATAGCAATCAGCCCCGGCATTTT. Protein product: CASSTDRVTDYSNQPRHF.

A few counts support this clonotype. This sequence joins TRBV12-3 or TRBV12-4 and TRBJ2-5; either TRBD1 or TRBD2 may supply D (6 bases each). V lost 3 bases to trimming and J lost 5 bases, with 13 bases between them. The CDR3 is made up of 14 amino acids. The DNA of the CDR3 is TGTGCCAGCAGTTTTCCGGGGGCGAGGGAGACCCAGTACTTC. This codes for CASSFPGARETQYF.